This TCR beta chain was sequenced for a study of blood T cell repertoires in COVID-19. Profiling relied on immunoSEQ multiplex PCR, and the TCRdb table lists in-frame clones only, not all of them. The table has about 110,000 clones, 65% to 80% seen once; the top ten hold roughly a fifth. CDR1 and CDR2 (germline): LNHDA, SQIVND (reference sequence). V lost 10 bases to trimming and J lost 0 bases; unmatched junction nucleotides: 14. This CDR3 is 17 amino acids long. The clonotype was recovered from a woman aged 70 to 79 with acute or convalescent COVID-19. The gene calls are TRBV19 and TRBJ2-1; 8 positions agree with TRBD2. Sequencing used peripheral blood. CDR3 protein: CATGAGRGAFSYNEQFF. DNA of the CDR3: TGTGCCACTGGAGCGGGGCGGGGGGCCTTCTCCTACAATGAGCAGTTCTTC.